Detailed here is one T cell receptor (beta chain). Assay: immunoSEQ multiplex PCR; the TCRdb copy retains only in-frame clones and omits some. The table records 1,500,000 or so clones, approximately 98.5% of them present only once. The sample comes from a study of shared clonotypes between healthy human individuals. The CDR3 contains 15 residues. Germline assignment: CDR1 MDHEN and CDR2 SYDVKM. V shed 4 bases, J shed 4 bases, and the junction held 7 bases outside the gene matches. The sequencing input was naive CD4+ T cells sorted from blood. Subset denoted: CD45RA+ positively selected. The TCR comes from a man aged 25-40 years in good health. The chain is built from TRBV28 and TRBJ2-7, with 10 bases fitting TRBD2. The CDR3 region has the DNA TGTGCCAGCAGTTCATCAGCGGGAGGGCGGTACGAGCAGTACTTC. As protein: CASSSSAGGRYEQYF.